Reported below is one TCR beta chain. This sample was included in a study of blood T cell repertoires in COVID-19. CDR1 is LGHDT, CDR2 YNNKEL, per germline (reference sequence). This CDR3 has 16 residues. V shed 4 bases and J 9 bases; nucleotides not matched to a gene: 13. TCRdb's copy holds only in-frame clones and misses some; the assay was immunoSEQ multiplex PCR. The table has 150,000 to 200,000 clones, around 86% seen once. The receptor was derived from a man between 18 and 35 years old with acute or convalescent COVID-19. Input material: peripheral blood. V is TRBV3-1 (or the pseudogene TRBV3-2) and J is TRBJ2-1; TRBD2 matches at 9 bases. DNA of the CDR3: TGTGCCAGCAGCCGGGTAGGTGGCGGGGGGGCCGGTGAGCAGTTCTTC. Translating gives CASSRVGGGGAGEQFF.